One sample yielded the 26 T cell receptor beta chains listed below, sequenced in a study of cytomegalovirus exposure and HLA in healthy donors. 60 Vbeta and 13 Jbeta primers were used in PCR. Some clones are missing from TCRdb's copy, which holds only in-frame ones; the method was immunoSEQ multiplex PCR. The sample includes about 82,000 clones, 65% to 80% of them seen just once. The sample taken for sequencing was PBMCs. The receptors were gathered from a human donor in good health.

The rearrangement joins TRBV7-6 to TRBJ1-3, with D possibly being TRBD1 (6 bases). Per germline, CDR1 SGHVS and CDR2 FNYEAQ. The CDR3 spans 15 residues. V lost 1 base and J lost 0, with 7 bases in between. CDR3 protein: CASSLVGASGNTIYF. CDR3 nucleotides: TGTGCCAGCAGCTTAGTGGGGGCCTCTGGAAACACCATATATTTT.

The table lists this clone with a count of one. The CDR3 reads CASSDGGISNNQPQHF. DNA of the CDR3: TGTGCCAGTAGTGATGGGGGCATTTCGAACAATCAGCCCCAGCATTTT. V and J are TRBV19 and TRBJ1-5; D might be TRBD1 (6 bases). Trimming pared 5 bases from V and 3 bases from J, leaving 17 bases between. The germline V gene has CDR1 LNHDA and CDR2 SQIVND (reference sequence). This CDR3 has 16 residues.

V gene TRBV30 combines with J gene TRBJ2-7; D unclear. V was pared by 0 bases and J by 6 bases, with 6 bases between. CDR3 length: 11 amino acids. Germline CDR1 reads GTSNPN; CDR2 reads SVGIG (reference sequence). The CDR3 DNA sequence: TGTGCCTGGAGTGTTTCAGGCGAGCAGTACTTC. This sequence encodes CAWSVSGEQYF. Full variable domain (remainder filled in from reference TRBV30 and TRBJ2-7): SQTIHQWPATLVQPVGSPLSLECTVEGTSNPNLYWYRQAAGRGLQLLFYSVGIGQISSEVPQNLSASRPQDRQFILSSKKLLLSDSGFYLCAWSVSGEQYFGPGTRLTVT.

The chain links TRBV5-4 to TRBJ1-2, with 8 bases lining up with TRBD1. Unmatched junction bases numbered 11, after V lost 5 bases and J lost 8 bases. This CDR3 has 14 amino acids. Germline CDR1 reads SGHNT; CDR2 reads YYREEE (reference sequence). The CDR3 protein is CASSWDRSLRGYTF. In DNA, the CDR3 is TGTGCCAGCAGTTGGGACAGGAGCCTTAGGGGCTACACCTTC.

The gene calls are TRBV27 and TRBJ2-7; TRBD1 agrees at 9 bases. V gave up 4 bases and J gave up 3 bases; unmatched junction bases: 7. The CDR3 sequence is 15 residues long. Germline V gene lookup returns CDR1 MNHEY and CDR2 SMNVEV (reference sequence). The CDR3, as DNA: TGTGCCAGCAGTTCCCCGGGACAGGGATTCTACGAGCAGTACTTC. Residues: CASSSPGQGFYEQYF.

CDR3 in DNA: TGTGCCAGTAGTATAAGAGGGGACAGGGGCCTCGTTAACTATGGCTACACCTTC. This codes for CASSIRGDRGLVNYGYTF. The chain recombines TRBV19 with TRBJ1-2; 10 bases agree with TRBD1. CDR3 length: 18 amino acids. Per the germline V gene, CDR1 is LNHDA and CDR2 is SQIVND (reference sequence). V gave up 2 bases and J gave up 1 base; unmatched junction bases: 10.

The V call is TRBV4-1, the J call TRBJ1-1, with a possible D match to TRBD1 (6 bases). V lost 4 bases and J 0 bases, leaving 9 bases between the germline ends. This CDR3 is built from 14 residues. Germline lookup yields CDR1 MGHRA and CDR2 YSYEKL. CDR3 sequence: CASSRDIMNTEAFF. The DNA of the CDR3 is TGCGCCAGCAGCCGGGACATCATGAACACTGAAGCTTTCTTT.

The chain links TRBV7-2 to TRBJ1-2; 11 positions match TRBD1. The ends lost 5 bases at V and 6 bases at J; junction bases unmatched: 8. Germline CDR1 and CDR2: SGHTA and FQGNSA. CDR3 size: 15 residues. This CDR3 reads CASSQGAGQGDGYTF. The CDR3, as DNA: TGTGCCAGCAGCCAGGGGGCGGGACAGGGGGATGGCTACACCTTC.

The sample holds a few counts of this clone. The V gene is TRBV7-9, the J gene TRBJ1-4; no firm D call. Trimming took off 1 base at V and 7 bases at J, with 13 bases between the two ends. From germline, CDR1 is SEHNR and CDR2 FQNEAQ (reference sequence). The CDR3 extends over 15 amino acids. The CDR3 here is CASSLGIIGFEKLFF. The CDR3 nucleotides are TGTGCCAGCAGCTTAGGGATAATCGGGTTTGAAAAACTGTTTTTT. Combining the CDR3 with reference TRBV7-9 and TRBJ1-4 gives the whole variable domain DTGVSQNPRHKITKRGQNVTFRCDPISEHNRLYWYRQTLGQGPEFLTYFQNEAQLEKSRLLSDRFSAERPKGSFSTLEIQRTEQGDSAMYLCASSLGIIGFEKLFFGSGTQLSVL.

The CDR3 sequence is CASSLIATPSEAFF. The CDR3 DNA follows: TGTGCCAGCAGCTTAATCGCTACCCCCTCTGAAGCTTTCTTT. The chain links TRBV7-2 to TRBJ1-1, with D unresolved. V dropped 2 bases and J dropped 6 bases, with 13 bases sitting between them. This CDR3 has 14 residues. The germline CDR1 and CDR2 sequences are SGHTA and FQGNSA.

This clone was seen just once. The V and J genes are TRBV4-1 and TRBJ1-3; D possibly corresponds to TRBD1 (5 bases). Germline V gene lookup returns CDR1 MGHRA and CDR2 YSYEKL. V was clipped by 0 bases and J by 0 bases, with 15 bases between them. The CDR3 has 18 amino acids. The CDR3 reads CASSQDRRGPSSGNTIYF. The DNA of the CDR3 is TGCGCCAGCAGCCAAGATCGGAGGGGCCCCTCCTCTGGAAACACCATATATTTT.

V gene TRBV5-1 combines with J gene TRBJ2-2; D possibly corresponds to TRBD2 (6 bases). The germline V gene encodes CDR1 SGHRS and CDR2 YFSETQ. The CDR3 runs 17 residues. Trimming took 6 bases from V and 1 from J, leaving 19 bases between them. This CDR3 reads CASNGRDSYLNTGELFF. The CDR3 coding sequence is TGCGCCAGCAACGGCCGGGACTCCTACTTGAACACCGGGGAGCTGTTTTTT.

The V gene is TRBV7-9, the J gene TRBJ1-4, with D tentatively TRBD1 (5 bases). V lost 1 base and J 1 base, leaving 13 bases between the germline ends. From germline, CDR1 is SEHNR and CDR2 FQNEAQ (reference sequence). The CDR3 spans 17 residues. The CDR3 DNA is TGTGCCAGCAGCTTAGGGCTGGCGGGGGTAACTAATGAAAAACTGTTTTTT. It is translated as CASSLGLAGVTNEKLFF.

The chain links TRBV5-6 to TRBJ1-2, with TRBD1 matching 8 bases. The ends lost 0 bases at V and 0 bases at J; junction bases unmatched: 4. The CDR3 totals 16 residues. Per germline, CDR1 SGHDT and CDR2 YYEEEE. The CDR3 DNA sequence: TGTGCCAGCAGCTTGGAACAGGGGGTAGCTAACTATGGCTACACCTTC. This sequence encodes CASSLEQGVANYGYTF.

The chain employs TRBV12-5 and TRBJ2-2, with D maybe TRBD1 (6 bases). The CDR3 runs to 16 residues. The V gene's germline CDR1 is LGHNT and CDR2 FRNRAP. V was cut by 1 base and J by 2 bases, with 11 bases left in between. The CDR3 DNA sequence: TGTGCTAGTGGTTTGGCCCGGGACATCAACACCGGGGAGCTGTTTTTT. Translating gives CASGLARDINTGELFF.

This chain joins TRBV5-1 and TRBJ1-1, with TRBD1 matching 9 bases. The V gene end was trimmed by 0 bases and the J gene end by 2 bases; junction bases not matched to a gene: 2. CDR1 SGHRS and CDR2 YFSETQ come from the germline V gene. The CDR3 totals 15 residues. The CDR3 bases are TGCGCCAGCAGCTTGGGGGGACAGGGAAACACTGAAGCTTTCTTT. Its translation is CASSLGGQGNTEAFF.

This chain joins TRBV5-1 and TRBJ2-2; TRBD2 aligns across 7 bases. The CDR3 spans 15 residues. Trimming at V came to 4 bases and at J to 2 bases, leaving 5 bases not matched to a gene. Germline-derived CDR1 and CDR2 are SGHRS and YFSETQ. The CDR3 sequence is CASSRSGANTGELFF. The CDR3 bases are TGCGCCAGCAGCCGCAGCGGGGCAAACACCGGGGAGCTGTTTTTT. Together with reference TRBV5-1 and TRBJ2-2, the CDR3 gives the full variable domain: KAGVTQTPRYLIKTRGQQVTLSCSPISGHRSVSWYQQTPGQGLQFLFEYFSETQRNKGNFPGRFSGRQFSNSRSEMNVSTLELGDSALYLCASSRSGANTGELFFGEGSRLTVL.

The chain employs TRBV6-5 and TRBJ1-2, with 7 bases matching TRBD1. The CDR3 contains 15 residues. The germline V gene has CDR1 MNHEY and CDR2 SVGAGI. V lost 4 bases and J lost 5; bases outside the gene matches: 10. Here the CDR3 DNA reads TGTGCCAGCAGTTCCGAGGAGACAGGGTGGTATGGCTACACCTTC. It yields the protein CASSSEETGWYGYTF.

This sequence joins TRBV5-1 and TRBJ2-3; 14 bases align to TRBD2. The germline V gene has CDR1 SGHRS and CDR2 YFSETQ. This CDR3 contains 17 residues. Trimming took 3 bases from V and 2 from J; bases not matched to a gene: 5. The CDR3 loop reads CASSWRGLAGDTDTQYF. The CDR3 nucleotides are TGCGCCAGCAGCTGGAGGGGACTAGCGGGGGACACAGATACGCAGTATTTT.

This clone was found a few times. This chain joins TRBV7-2 and TRBJ1-3; TRBD1 matches 7 bases. The CDR3 consists of 15 residues. With 1 base clipped from V and 4 bases from J, the junction kept 4 bases outside the gene matches. The germline CDR1 and CDR2 sequences are SGHTA and FQGNSA. The CDR3 is CASSLVTGQGNTIYF. The CDR3 DNA sequence: TGTGCCAGCAGCTTAGTGACAGGGCAAGGAAACACCATATATTTT.

The chain has TRBV15 and TRBJ2-5, with TRBD2 identical over 12 bases. The germline V gene encodes CDR1 LNHNV and CDR2 YYDKDF (reference sequence). The V gene end was trimmed by 5 bases and the J gene end by 5 bases; junction bases not matched to a gene: 6. This CDR3 comprises 15 residues. The CDR3 loop reads CATSEGLAGLETQYF. Here the CDR3 DNA reads TGTGCCACCAGCGAAGGACTAGCGGGGCTGGAGACCCAGTACTTC.

The chain links TRBV2 to TRBJ1-5; 8 positions match TRBD1. CDR1 SNHLY and CDR2 FYNNEI come from the germline V gene. The CDR3 is 15 residues long. Trimming took 5 bases from V and 2 from J; bases not matched to a gene: 5. The CDR3, as DNA: TGTGCCAGCAGTACCGACAGGGGCCGCAATCAGCCCCAGCATTTT. It is translated as CASSTDRGRNQPQHF.

The V and J genes are TRBV19 and TRBJ2-3; TRBD1 aligns across 9 bases. This CDR3 is 15 amino acids long. Germline values: CDR1 LNHDA, CDR2 SQIVND (reference sequence). V lost 5 bases, J lost 2 bases, and 5 bases stayed unmatched. The CDR3 region is CASSLRDRVTDTQYF. The CDR3, as DNA: TGTGCCAGTAGTCTCAGGGACAGGGTCACAGATACGCAGTATTTT.

The V and J genes are TRBV6-5 and TRBJ1-6; 8 bases match TRBD1. Germline-derived CDR1 and CDR2 are MNHEY and SVGAGI. The CDR3 runs 12 residues. The ends lost 10 bases at V and 11 bases at J; junction bases unmatched: 7. CDR3 bases: TGTGCCACCGGGACAGGCAGTACACCCCTCCACTTT. Translated: CATGTGSTPLHF.

The rearrangement uses TRBV13 and TRBJ1-3; D gene ambiguous. Germline CDR1 reads PRHDT; CDR2 reads FYEKMQ (reference sequence). The CDR3 totals 15 residues. V lost 5 bases to trimming and J lost 3 bases, with 14 bases between them. DNA for the CDR3: TGTGCCAGCAGCCCCAGAGGCGGAGGTGGAAACACCATATATTTT. Translating it yields CASSPRGGGGNTIYF.

The chain has TRBV7-9 and TRBJ2-3; unclear D gene. CDR3 length equals 14 residues. From germline, CDR1 is SEHNR and CDR2 FQNEAQ (reference sequence). The V end lost 5 bases, the J end lost 0 bases, and 9 bases lay between the germline ends. The CDR3 reads CASSARLSTDTQYF. CDR3 nucleotide sequence: TGTGCCAGCAGCGCCCGACTGAGCACAGATACGCAGTATTTT. Based on the CDR3 plus reference TRBV7-9 and TRBJ2-3, the full variable domain is DTGVSQNPRHKITKRGQNVTFRCDPISEHNRLYWYRQTLGQGPEFLTYFQNEAQLEKSRLLSDRFSAERPKGSFSTLEIQRTEQGDSAMYLCASSARLSTDTQYFGPGTRLTVL.